This T cell receptor (beta chain) originates from a study of T cell repertoires in ileal Crohn's disease. V shed 5 bases and J 5 bases; nucleotides not matched to a gene: 9. The CDR3 extends over 17 amino acids. The germline gives CDR1 SGHTA, CDR2 FQGNSA. As concerns this clone: The antigen remains unidentified.

The table came from immunoSEQ multiplex PCR; TCRdb's copy has only in-frame clones and leaves some out. The sample consists of 9,500 to 15,000 clones, approximately 78% of them appearing once. Findings of the study overall: Endoscopic recurrence occurred in every patient whose clonality exceeded 26.8%.

Time point of the sample: neoterminal ileum biopsy at postoperative endoscopy, about 6 months after surgery. Sequenced input: ileal tissue. This sequence joins TRBV7-2 and TRBJ2-2; 12 bases match TRBD1. The sequence was collected from an adult with Crohn's disease. For the CDR3, the DNA is TGTGCCAGCAGCCACGGGACAGGGGGCACGATAACCGGGGAGCTGTTTTTT. As protein: CASSHGTGGTITGELFF.